The clone carrying this TCR beta chain was counted a few times. The antigen is unknown. This specimen comes from a study of CD8 T cells in ankylosing spondylitis. CDR3 length: 13 amino acids. Germline assignment: CDR1 MDHEN and CDR2 SYDVKM. Trimming stripped 8 bases from V and 0 bases from J, with 8 bases between. Libraries for TCR beta were made by quantitative 5'-RACE with molecular barcodes. TCRdb reanalysed the 5' RACE reads using MiXCR and keeps one entry per CDR3 protein. Of under 450,000 distinct CDR3 sequences listed, 20% to 25% were seen once; the top ten hold around 13%. Study-wide results and limits: Characteristic of ankylosing spondylitis blood, it appeared, was a TCR beta motif comprising roughly eight highly homologous variants. In ankylosing spondylitis patients, matched synovial fluid reportedly showed significant enrichment of disease-linked clones.

This clonotype originated in a male donor with ankylosing spondylitis or in good health (not recorded which). Material: blood, either unsorted or a sorted T cell fraction (not recorded which). The chain employs TRBV28 and TRBJ1-5; D is ambiguous. The CDR3 coding sequence is TGTGCCAGCGGAGTGATTAGCAATCAGCCCCAGCATTTT. It codes for CASGVISNQPQHF.